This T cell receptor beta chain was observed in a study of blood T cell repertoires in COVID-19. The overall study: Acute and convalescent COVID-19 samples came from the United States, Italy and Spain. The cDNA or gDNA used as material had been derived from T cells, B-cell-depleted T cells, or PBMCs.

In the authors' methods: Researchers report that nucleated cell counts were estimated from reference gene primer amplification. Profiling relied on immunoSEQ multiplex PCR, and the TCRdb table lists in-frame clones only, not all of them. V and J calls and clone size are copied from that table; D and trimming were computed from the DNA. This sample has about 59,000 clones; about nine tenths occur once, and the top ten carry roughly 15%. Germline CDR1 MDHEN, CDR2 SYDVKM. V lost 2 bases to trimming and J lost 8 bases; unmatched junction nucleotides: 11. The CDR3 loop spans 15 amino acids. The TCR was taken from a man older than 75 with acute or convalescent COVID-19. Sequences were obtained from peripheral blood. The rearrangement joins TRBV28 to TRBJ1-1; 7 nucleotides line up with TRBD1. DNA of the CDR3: TGTGCCAGCAGTTTAAGGGACAGACCCACATTGGAAGCTTTCTTT. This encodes CASSLRDRPTLEAFF.